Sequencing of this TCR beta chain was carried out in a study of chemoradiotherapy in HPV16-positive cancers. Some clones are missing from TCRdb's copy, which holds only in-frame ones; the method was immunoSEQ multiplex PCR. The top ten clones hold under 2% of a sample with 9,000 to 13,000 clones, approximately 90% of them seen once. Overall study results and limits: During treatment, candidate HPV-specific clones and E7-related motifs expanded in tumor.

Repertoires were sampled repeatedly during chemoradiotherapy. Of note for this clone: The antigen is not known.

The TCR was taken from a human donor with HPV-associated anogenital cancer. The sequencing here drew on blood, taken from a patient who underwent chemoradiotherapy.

For the CDR3, the DNA is TGTGCCATCAGTACTCAGGACCATCAGCCCCAGCATTTT. Translated, it gives CAISTQDHQPQHF. The gene calls are TRBV10-3 and TRBJ1-5; no reliable D call. The CDR3 contains 13 residues. V dropped 5 bases and J dropped 5 bases, with 10 bases sitting between them. Germline values: CDR1 ENHRY, CDR2 SYGVKD.